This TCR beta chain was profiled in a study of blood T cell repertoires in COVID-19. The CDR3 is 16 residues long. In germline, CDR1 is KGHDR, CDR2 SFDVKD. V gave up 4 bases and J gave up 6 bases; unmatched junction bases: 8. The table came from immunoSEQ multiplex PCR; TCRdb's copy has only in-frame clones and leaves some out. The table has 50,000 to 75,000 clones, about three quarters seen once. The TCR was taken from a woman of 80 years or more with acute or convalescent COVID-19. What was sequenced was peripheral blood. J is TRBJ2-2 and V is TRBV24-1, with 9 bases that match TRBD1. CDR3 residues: CATSDPRTGESGELFF. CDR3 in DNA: TGTGCCACCAGTGACCCCCGGACAGGGGAGTCCGGGGAGCTGTTTTTT.